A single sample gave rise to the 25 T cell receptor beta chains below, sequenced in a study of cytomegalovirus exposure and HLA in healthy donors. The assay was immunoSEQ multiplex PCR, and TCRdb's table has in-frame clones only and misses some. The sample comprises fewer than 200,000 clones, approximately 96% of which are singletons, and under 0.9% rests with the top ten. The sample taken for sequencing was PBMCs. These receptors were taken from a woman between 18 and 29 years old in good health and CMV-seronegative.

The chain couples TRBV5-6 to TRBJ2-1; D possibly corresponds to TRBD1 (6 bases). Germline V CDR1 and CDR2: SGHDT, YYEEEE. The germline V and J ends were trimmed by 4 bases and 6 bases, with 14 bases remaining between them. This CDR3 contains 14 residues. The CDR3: CASSAKGVFNEQFF. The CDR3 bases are TGTGCCAGCAGCGCGAAGGGGGTGTTCAATGAGCAGTTCTTC.

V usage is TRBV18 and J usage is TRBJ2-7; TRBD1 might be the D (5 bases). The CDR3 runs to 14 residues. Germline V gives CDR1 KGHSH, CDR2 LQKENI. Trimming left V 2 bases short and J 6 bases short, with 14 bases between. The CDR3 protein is CASSPFSGRGEQYF. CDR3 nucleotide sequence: TGTGCCAGCTCACCATTCTCAGGGCGAGGCGAGCAGTACTTC.

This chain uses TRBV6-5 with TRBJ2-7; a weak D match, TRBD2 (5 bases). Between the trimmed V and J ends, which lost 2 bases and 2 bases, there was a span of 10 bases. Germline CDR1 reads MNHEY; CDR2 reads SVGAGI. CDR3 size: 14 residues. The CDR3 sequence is CASSYPTGTYEQYF. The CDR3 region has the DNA TGTGCCAGCAGTTACCCGACGGGGACCTACGAGCAGTACTTC.

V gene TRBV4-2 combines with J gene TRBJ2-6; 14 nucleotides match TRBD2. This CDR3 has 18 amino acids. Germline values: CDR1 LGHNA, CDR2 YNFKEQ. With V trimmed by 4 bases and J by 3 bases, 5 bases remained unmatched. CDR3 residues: CASSLWTSGGSGANVLTF. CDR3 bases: TGTGCCAGCAGCCTGTGGACTAGCGGGGGGAGTGGGGCCAACGTCCTGACTTTC.

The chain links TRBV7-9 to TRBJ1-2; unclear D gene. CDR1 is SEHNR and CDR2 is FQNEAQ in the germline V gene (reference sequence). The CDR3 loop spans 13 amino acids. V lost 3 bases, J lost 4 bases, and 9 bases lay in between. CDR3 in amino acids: CASSFLAGYGYTF. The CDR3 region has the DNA TGTGCCAGCAGCTTTCTAGCAGGCTATGGCTACACCTTC.

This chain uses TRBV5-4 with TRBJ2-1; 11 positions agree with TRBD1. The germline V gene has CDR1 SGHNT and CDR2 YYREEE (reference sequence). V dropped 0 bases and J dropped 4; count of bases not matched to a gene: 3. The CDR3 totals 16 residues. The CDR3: CASSLGGDRGYNEQFF. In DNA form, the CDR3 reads TGTGCCAGCAGCTTGGGGGGGGACAGGGGGTACAATGAGCAGTTCTTC. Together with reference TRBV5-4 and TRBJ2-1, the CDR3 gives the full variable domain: ETGVTQSPTHLIKTRGQQVTLRCSSQSGHNTVSWYQQALGQGPQFIFQYYREEENGRGNFPPRFSGLQFPNYSSELNVNALELDDSALYLCASSLGGDRGYNEQFFGPGTRLTVL.

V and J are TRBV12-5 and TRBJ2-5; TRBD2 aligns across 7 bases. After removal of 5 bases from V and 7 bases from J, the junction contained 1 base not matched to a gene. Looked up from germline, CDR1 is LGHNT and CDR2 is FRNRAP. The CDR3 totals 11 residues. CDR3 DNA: TGTGCTAGTGGTCCTAGCGGGACCCAGTACTTC. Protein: CASGPSGTQYF.

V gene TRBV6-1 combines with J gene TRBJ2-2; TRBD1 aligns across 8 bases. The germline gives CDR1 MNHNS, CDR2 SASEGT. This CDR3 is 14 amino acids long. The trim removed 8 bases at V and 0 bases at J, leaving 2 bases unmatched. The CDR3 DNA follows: TGTGCCAGCCGGACAGGGCCGAACACCGGGGAGCTGTTTTTT. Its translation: CASRTGPNTGELFF.

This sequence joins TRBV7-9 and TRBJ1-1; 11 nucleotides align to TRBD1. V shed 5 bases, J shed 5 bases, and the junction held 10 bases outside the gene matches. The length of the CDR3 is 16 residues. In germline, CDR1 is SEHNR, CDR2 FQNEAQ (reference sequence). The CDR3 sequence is CASSDPRTGGPTEAFF. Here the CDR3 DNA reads TGTGCCAGCAGCGACCCCAGGACAGGGGGCCCAACTGAAGCTTTCTTT.

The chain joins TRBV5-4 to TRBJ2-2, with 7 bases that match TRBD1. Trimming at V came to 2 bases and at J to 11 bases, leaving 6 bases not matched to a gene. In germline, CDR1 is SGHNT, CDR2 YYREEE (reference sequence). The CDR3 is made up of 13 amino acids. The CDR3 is CASSLGQAFELFF. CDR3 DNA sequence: TGTGCCAGCAGCTTAGGACAGGCCTTCGAGCTGTTTTTT.

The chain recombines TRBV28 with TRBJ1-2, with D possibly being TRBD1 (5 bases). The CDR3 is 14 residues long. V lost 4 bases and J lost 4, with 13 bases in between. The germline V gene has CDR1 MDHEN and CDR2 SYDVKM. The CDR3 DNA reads TGTGCCAGCAGTTCCTCCAGGGCCCCCTATGGCTACACCTTC. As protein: CASSSSRAPYGYTF.

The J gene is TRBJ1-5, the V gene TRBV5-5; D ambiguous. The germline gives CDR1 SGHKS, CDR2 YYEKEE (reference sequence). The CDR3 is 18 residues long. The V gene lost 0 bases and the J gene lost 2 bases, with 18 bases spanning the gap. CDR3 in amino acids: CASSLDGTYGGGNQPQHF. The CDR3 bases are TGTGCCAGCAGCTTGGATGGCACGTACGGAGGTGGCAATCAGCCCCAGCATTTT.

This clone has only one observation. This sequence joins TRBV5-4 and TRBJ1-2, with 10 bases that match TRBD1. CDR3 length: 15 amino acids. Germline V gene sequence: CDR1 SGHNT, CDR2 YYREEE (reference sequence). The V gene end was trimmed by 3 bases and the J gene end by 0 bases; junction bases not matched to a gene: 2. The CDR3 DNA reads TGTGCCAGCAGCTCGGGACAGGGGTCTAACTATGGCTACACCTTC. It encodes CASSSGQGSNYGYTF. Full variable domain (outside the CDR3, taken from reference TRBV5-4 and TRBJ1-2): ETGVTQSPTHLIKTRGQQVTLRCSSQSGHNTVSWYQQALGQGPQFIFQYYREEENGRGNFPPRFSGLQFPNYSSELNVNALELDDSALYLCASSSGQGSNYGYTFGSGTRLTVV.

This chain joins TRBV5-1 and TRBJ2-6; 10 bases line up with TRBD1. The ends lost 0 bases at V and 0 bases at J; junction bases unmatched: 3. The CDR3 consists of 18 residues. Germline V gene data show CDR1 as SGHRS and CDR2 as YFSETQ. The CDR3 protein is CASSLGGQGYSGANVLTF. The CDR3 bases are TGCGCCAGCAGCTTGGGGGGACAGGGGTACTCTGGGGCCAACGTCCTGACTTTC.

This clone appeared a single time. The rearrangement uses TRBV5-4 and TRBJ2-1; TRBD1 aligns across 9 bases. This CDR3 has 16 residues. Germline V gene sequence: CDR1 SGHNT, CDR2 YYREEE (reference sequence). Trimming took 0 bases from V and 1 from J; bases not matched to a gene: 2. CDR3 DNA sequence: TGTGCCAGCAGCTTGGGGGGGACAGGGTCCTACAATGAGCAGTTCTTC. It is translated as CASSLGGTGSYNEQFF.

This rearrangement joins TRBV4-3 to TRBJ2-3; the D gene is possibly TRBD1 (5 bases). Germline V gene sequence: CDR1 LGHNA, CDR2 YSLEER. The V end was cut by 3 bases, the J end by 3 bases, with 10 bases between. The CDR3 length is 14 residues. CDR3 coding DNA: TGCGCCAGCAGCCAGTCGACAGATACAGATACGCAGTATTTT. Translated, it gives CASSQSTDTDTQYF.

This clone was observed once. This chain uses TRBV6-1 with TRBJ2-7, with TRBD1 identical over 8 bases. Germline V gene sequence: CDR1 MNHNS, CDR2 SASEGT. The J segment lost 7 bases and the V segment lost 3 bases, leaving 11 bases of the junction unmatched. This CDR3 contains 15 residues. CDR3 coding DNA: TGTGCCAGCAGTGACCTCGGACAGGGAAGGAGTGAGCAGTACTTC. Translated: CASSDLGQGRSEQYF.

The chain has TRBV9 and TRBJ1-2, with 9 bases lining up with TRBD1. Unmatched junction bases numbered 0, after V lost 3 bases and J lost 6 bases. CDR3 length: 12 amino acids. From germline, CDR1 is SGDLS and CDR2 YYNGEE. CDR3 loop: CASSGDRDGYTF. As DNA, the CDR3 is TGTGCCAGCAGCGGGGACAGGGATGGCTACACCTTC.

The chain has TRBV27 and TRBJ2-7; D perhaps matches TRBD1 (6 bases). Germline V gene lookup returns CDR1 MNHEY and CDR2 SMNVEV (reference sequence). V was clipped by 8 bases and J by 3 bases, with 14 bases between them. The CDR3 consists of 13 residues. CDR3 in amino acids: CASALGRGYEQYF. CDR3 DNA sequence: TGTGCCAGCGCTCTGGGCAGGGGCTACGAGCAGTACTTC.

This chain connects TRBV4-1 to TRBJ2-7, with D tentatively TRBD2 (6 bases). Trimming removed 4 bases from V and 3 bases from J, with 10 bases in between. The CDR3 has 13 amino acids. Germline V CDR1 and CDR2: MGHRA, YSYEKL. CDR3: CASSRGTFYEQYF. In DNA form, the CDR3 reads TGCGCCAGCAGCCGCGGGACCTTCTACGAGCAGTACTTC.

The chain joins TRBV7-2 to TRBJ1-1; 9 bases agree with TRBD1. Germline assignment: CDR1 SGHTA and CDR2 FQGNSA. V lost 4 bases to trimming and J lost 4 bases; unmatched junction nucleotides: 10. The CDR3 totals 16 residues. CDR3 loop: CASSSDRGLGGTEAFF. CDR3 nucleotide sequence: TGTGCCAGCAGCTCGGACAGGGGTTTGGGAGGCACTGAAGCTTTCTTT.

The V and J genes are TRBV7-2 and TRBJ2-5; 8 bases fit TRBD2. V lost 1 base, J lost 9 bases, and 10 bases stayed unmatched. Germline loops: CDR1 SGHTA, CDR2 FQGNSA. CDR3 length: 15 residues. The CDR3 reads CASSLDAPGLGAQYF. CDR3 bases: TGTGCCAGCAGCTTAGACGCCCCGGGACTAGGGGCCCAGTACTTC.

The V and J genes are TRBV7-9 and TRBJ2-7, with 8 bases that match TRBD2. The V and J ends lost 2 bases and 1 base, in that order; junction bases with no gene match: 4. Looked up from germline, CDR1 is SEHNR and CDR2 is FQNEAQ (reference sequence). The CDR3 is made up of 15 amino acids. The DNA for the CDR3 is TGTGCCAGCAGCTTAAGGGGACTAGTTTCCTACGAGCAGTACTTC. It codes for CASSLRGLVSYEQYF. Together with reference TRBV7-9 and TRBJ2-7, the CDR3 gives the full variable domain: DTGVSQNPRHKITKRGQNVTFRCDPISEHNRLYWYRQTLGQGPEFLTYFQNEAQLEKSRLLSDRFSAERPKGSFSTLEIQRTEQGDSAMYLCASSLRGLVSYEQYFGPGTRLTVT.

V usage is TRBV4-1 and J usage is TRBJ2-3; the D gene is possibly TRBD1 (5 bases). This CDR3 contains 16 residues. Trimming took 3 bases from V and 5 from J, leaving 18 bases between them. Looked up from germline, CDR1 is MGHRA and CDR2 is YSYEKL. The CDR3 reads CASSHNTSPGLDTQYF. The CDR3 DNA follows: TGCGCCAGCAGCCACAATACGAGTCCAGGGTTAGATACGCAGTATTTT.

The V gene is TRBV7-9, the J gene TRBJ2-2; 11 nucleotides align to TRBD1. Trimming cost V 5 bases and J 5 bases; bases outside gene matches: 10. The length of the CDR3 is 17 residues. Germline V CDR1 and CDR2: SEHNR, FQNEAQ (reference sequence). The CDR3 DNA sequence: TGTGCCAGCAGCACCCTCGGACAGGGGGCGCGGACCGGGGAGCTGTTTTTT. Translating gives CASSTLGQGARTGELFF.